Presented here are 8 T cell receptor beta chains from one specimen sequenced in a study of shared clonotypes between healthy human individuals. The assay was immunoSEQ multiplex PCR, and TCRdb's table has in-frame clones only and misses some. The table lists 2 million to 3 million clones, 93% of them singletons. Specimen: naive CD4+ T cells from PBMCs. The subset was: CD45RA+ positively selected. The origin of the receptors is a man between 18 and 29 years old in good health. Some clones in this sample may be carry-over from other donors' samples.

The rearrangement uses TRBV28 and TRBJ2-5, with a tentative D call TRBD1 (5 bases). V was shortened by 6 bases and J by 4 bases, with 12 bases between the two germline ends. CDR1 is MDHEN, CDR2 SYDVKM, per germline. This CDR3 contains 13 residues. The CDR3 DNA reads TGTGCCAGCAGGCCCAGGGTGTTAGAGACCCAGTACTTC. This codes for CASRPRVLETQYF.

The chain employs TRBV5-6 and TRBJ2-7; possibly TRBD1 for D (6 bases). The CDR3 contains 18 residues. Germline lookup yields CDR1 SGHDT and CDR2 YYEEEE. With 0 bases removed from V and 2 bases from J, the gap between germline ends came to 21 bases. The CDR3 sequence is CASSLGWGHADRPYEQYF. DNA for the CDR3: TGTGCCAGCAGCTTGGGTTGGGGGCACGCAGATAGACCCTACGAGCAGTACTTC.

CDR3 protein: CASSPGQGNIQYF. The CDR3 nucleotides are TGTGCCAGCAGCCCCGGACAGGGAAACATTCAGTACTTC. This chain joins TRBV7-7 and TRBJ2-4; 8 positions match TRBD1. The junction had 3 bases not matched to a gene; V was cut back by 5 bases and J by 6 bases. This CDR3 contains 13 residues. Germline values: CDR1 SSHAT, CDR2 FNYEAQ (reference sequence). The full variable domain, rest sourced from reference TRBV7-7 and TRBJ2-4, is GAGVSQSPRYKVTKRGQDVTLRCDPISSHATLYWYQQALGQGPEFLTYFNYEAQPDKSGLPSDRFSAERPEGSISTLTIQRTEQRDSAMYRCASSPGQGNIQYFGAGTRLSVL.

The V call is TRBV5-1, the J call TRBJ2-5; D not resolved. The V gene lost 7 bases and the J gene lost 4 bases, with 14 bases spanning the gap. The CDR3 extends over 13 amino acids. Germline CDR1 and CDR2: SGHRS and YFSETQ. This CDR3 is CASAPQSGETQYF. The CDR3 nucleotides are TGCGCCAGCGCACCCCAGTCAGGAGAGACCCAGTACTTC.

The chain recombines TRBV11-2 with TRBJ2-7, with D uncertain. Germline values: CDR1 SGHAT, CDR2 FQNNGV. The CDR3 sequence is 16 residues long. V shed 3 bases and J shed 5 bases, with 20 bases lying between them. CDR3 sequence: CASSFSRVGRTNEQYF. The DNA for the CDR3 is TGTGCCAGCAGCTTTTCCCGGGTGGGCAGGACCAACGAGCAGTACTTC.

V usage is TRBV7-3 and J usage is TRBJ2-1; 8 bases match TRBD2. This CDR3 contains 19 residues. Germline V gene sequence: CDR1 SGHTA, CDR2 FQGTGA. Trimming took 5 bases from V and 9 from J; bases not matched to a gene: 24. CDR3 amino acids: CASSHKMGALAGNFSEQFF. The CDR3 DNA is TGTGCCAGCAGCCACAAAATGGGGGCTTTAGCGGGAAATTTCTCTGAGCAGTTCTTC.

Comments on this clone: Other DNA sequences in the same sample also yield this CDR3. The J gene is TRBJ2-1, the V gene TRBV28; D is undetermined. The V and J ends lost 7 bases and 0 bases respectively, with 4 bases between them. The CDR3 totals 12 residues. Germline V CDR1 and CDR2: MDHEN, SYDVKM. The CDR3 nucleotides are TGTGCCAGCATCGGCTCCTACAATGAGCAGTTCTTC. Protein sequence: CASIGSYNEQFF.

V usage is TRBV4-2 and J usage is TRBJ2-5, with 8 bases aligning to TRBD2. The length of the CDR3 is 16 residues. Trimming removed 4 bases from V and 2 bases from J; junction bases left unmatched: 9. Germline values: CDR1 LGHNA, CDR2 YNFKEQ. CDR3: CASSPDSGRGQETQYF. The CDR3 DNA reads TGTGCCAGCAGCCCCGACAGCGGGAGAGGTCAAGAGACCCAGTACTTC.